This T cell receptor (beta chain) was identified in a study of blood T cell repertoires in COVID-19. The recovered donors of Cohort 3 showed two negative PCRs, clearance, or symptom resolution. CDR3 size: 14 residues. Germline V CDR1 and CDR2: LNHDA, SQIVND (reference sequence). V was clipped by 2 bases and J by 7 bases; unmatched bases: 7. TCRdb's table, derived via immunoSEQ multiplex PCR, lists solely in-frame clones and lacks some. The sample shows around 62,000 clones, around 90% of them seen only once. The J gene is TRBJ2-7, the V gene TRBV19; 8 nucleotides match TRBD2. The sample comprised PBMCs or T cells enriched from blood (not recorded which). The receptor comes from a woman aged 40-49 years who had recovered from COVID-19. For the CDR3, the DNA is TGTGCCAGTAGTATACGCGGCGGGGGGCCGGAGCAGTACTTC. This sequence encodes CASSIRGGGPEQYF.